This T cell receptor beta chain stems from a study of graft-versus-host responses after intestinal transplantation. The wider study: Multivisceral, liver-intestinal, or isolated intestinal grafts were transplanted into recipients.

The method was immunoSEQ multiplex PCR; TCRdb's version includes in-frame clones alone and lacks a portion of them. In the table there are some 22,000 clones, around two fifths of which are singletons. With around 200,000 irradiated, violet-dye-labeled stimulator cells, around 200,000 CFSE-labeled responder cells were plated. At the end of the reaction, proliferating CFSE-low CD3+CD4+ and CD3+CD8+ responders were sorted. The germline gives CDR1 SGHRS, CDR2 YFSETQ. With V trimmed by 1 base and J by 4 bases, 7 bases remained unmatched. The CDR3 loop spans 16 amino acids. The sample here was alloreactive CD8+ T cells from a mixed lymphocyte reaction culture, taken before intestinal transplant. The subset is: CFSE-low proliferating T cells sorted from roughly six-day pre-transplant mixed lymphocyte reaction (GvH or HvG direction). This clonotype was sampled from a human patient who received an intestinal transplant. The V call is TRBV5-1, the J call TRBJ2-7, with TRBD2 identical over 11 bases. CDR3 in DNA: TGCGCCAGCAGCTTGATAACTAGCGGGAGCAAGTACGAGCAGTACTTC. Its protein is CASSLITSGSKYEQYF.